Below, 13 T cell receptor beta chains from the same sample are listed, as sequenced in a study of blood T cell repertoires in COVID-19. The repertoire was sequenced with immunoSEQ multiplex PCR; TCRdb's copy has only in-frame clones and lacks some. This table holds 150,000 to 200,000 clones, approximately 80% found once. The material sequenced was peripheral blood. The receptors stem from an elderly woman with acute or convalescent COVID-19.

This sequence joins TRBV28 and TRBJ2-7, with TRBD2 identical over 9 bases. The J segment lost 4 bases and the V segment lost 6 bases, leaving 10 bases of the junction unmatched. In germline, CDR1 is MDHEN, CDR2 SYDVKM. The CDR3 covers 15 residues. The CDR3 DNA sequence: TGTGCCAGCAGCCTCCAAGGGGGACTAGCTTACGAGCAGTACTTC. This encodes CASSLQGGLAYEQYF.

The sample holds a few counts of this clone. The chain couples TRBV5-6 to TRBJ2-7; D is perhaps TRBD1 (6 bases). V was trimmed by 2 bases and J by 3 bases, leaving 9 bases between them. The CDR3 is 13 amino acids. Germline lookup yields CDR1 SGHDT and CDR2 YYEEEE. The CDR3 region has the DNA TGTGCCAGCAGCTTCGGACAGAGCTACGAGCAGTACTTC. It yields the protein CASSFGQSYEQYF.

This chain links TRBV5-8 with TRBJ2-7; no firm D call. This CDR3 region has 12 residues. The germline V gene encodes CDR1 SGHTS and CDR2 YDEGEE. The V gene lost 4 bases and the J gene lost 5 bases, with 10 bases spanning the gap. Written as DNA, the CDR3 is TGTGCCAGCAGCCCGAGGCCAGACGAGCAGTACTTC. Residues: CASSPRPDEQYF. Combining the CDR3 with reference TRBV5-8 and TRBJ2-7 gives the whole variable domain EAGVTQSPTHLIKTRGQQATLRCSPISGHTSVYWYQQALGLGLQFLLWYDEGEERNRGNFPPRFSGRQFPNYSSELNVNALELEDSALYLCASSPRPDEQYFGPGTRLTVT.

The chain joins TRBV6-5 to TRBJ2-7; TRBD2 is a possible D gene (5 bases). Trimming took 6 bases from V and 2 from J, leaving 17 bases between them. The CDR3 covers 15 residues. Germline CDR1 MNHEY, CDR2 SVGAGI. CDR3 coding DNA: TGTGCCAGCAGGGGTTGGCTCGGGGTACCCTACGAGCAGTACTTC. Protein product: CASRGWLGVPYEQYF.

The chain links TRBV6-5 to TRBJ2-7; 7 bases agree with TRBD1. The V gene end was trimmed by 6 bases and the J gene end by 4 bases; junction bases not matched to a gene: 9. Germline lookup yields CDR1 MNHEY and CDR2 SVGAGI. This CDR3 has 14 residues. CDR3 nucleotide sequence: TGTGCCAGCAGCAGACAGGGTCCCCATTACGAGCAGTACTTC. Protein sequence: CASSRQGPHYEQYF.

The CDR3 region is CASSLRRNQPQHF. The CDR3 nucleotides are TGTGCCAGCAGCCTCCGGCGGAATCAGCCCCAGCATTTT. The V and J genes are TRBV11-3 and TRBJ1-5; D call uncertain. Trimming stripped 5 bases from V and 4 bases from J, with 9 bases between. The CDR3 loop spans 13 amino acids. The germline V gene has CDR1 SGHNT and CDR2 YENEEA.

The chain is built from TRBV24-1 and TRBJ2-5; D is possibly TRBD2 (6 bases). The CDR3 consists of 13 residues. Germline assignment: CDR1 KGHDR and CDR2 SFDVKD. Trimming took off 7 bases at V and 4 bases at J, with 12 bases between the two ends. CDR3: CATSRGERETQYF. In nucleotides, the CDR3 is TGTGCCACCAGCCGCGGGGAACGAGAGACCCAGTACTTC.

The chain joins TRBV5-6 to TRBJ1-2; D uncertain. Germline lookup yields CDR1 SGHDT and CDR2 YYEEEE. V lost 4 bases, J lost 4 bases, and 20 bases lay in between. CDR3 length equals 16 residues. The CDR3 spells CASSARGWAWSYGYTF. The CDR3 DNA is TGTGCCAGCAGCGCTAGAGGGTGGGCCTGGAGCTATGGCTACACCTTC.

This clone was picked up one time. The rearrangement uses TRBV13 and TRBJ1-2; D unresolved. Trimming removed 5 bases from V and 5 bases from J, with 18 bases in between. The germline V gene encodes CDR1 PRHDT and CDR2 FYEKMQ (reference sequence). The CDR3 runs 15 residues. CDR3 residues: CASSPTSEGGYGYTF. In DNA, the CDR3 is TGTGCCAGCAGCCCCACGTCGGAGGGTGGGTATGGCTACACCTTC. Together with reference TRBV13 and TRBJ1-2, the CDR3 gives the full variable domain: AAGVIQSPRHLIKEKRETATLKCYPIPRHDTVYWYQQGPGQDPQFLISFYEKMQSDKGSIPDRFSAQQFSDYHSELNMSSLELGDSALYFCASSPTSEGGYGYTFGSGTRLTVV.

The genes are TRBV19 and TRBJ2-7; TRBD1 matches 9 bases. The germline V gene has CDR1 LNHDA and CDR2 SQIVND (reference sequence). The junction had 3 bases not matched to a gene; V was cut back by 2 bases and J by 1 base. The CDR3 extends over 15 amino acids. CDR3 nucleotide sequence: TGTGCCAGTAGTATAAGCGGGACAGGGTCCTACGAGCAGTACTTC. Protein product: CASSISGTGSYEQYF. The full variable domain, its missing parts supplied by reference TRBV19 and TRBJ2-7, is DGGITQSPKYLFRKEGQNVTLSCEQNLNHDAMYWYRQDPGQGLRLIYYSQIVNDFQKGDIAEGYSVSREKKESFPLTVTSAQKNPTAFYLCASSISGTGSYEQYFGPGTRLTVT.

V and J are TRBV5-4 and TRBJ2-5; tentative D call: TRBD2 (6 bases). The CDR3 consists of 16 residues. Germline CDR1 SGHNT, CDR2 YYREEE (reference sequence). V was trimmed by 1 base and J by 5 bases, leaving 18 bases between them. The CDR3 bases are TGTGCCAGCAGCTTGAAGCTTAGCGGTGCGGGGGAGACCCAGTACTTC. Protein sequence: CASSLKLSGAGETQYF.

This chain links TRBV5-4 with TRBJ1-1, with D perhaps matching TRBD1 (5 bases). Germline V gene lookup returns CDR1 SGHNT and CDR2 YYREEE (reference sequence). V dropped 4 bases and J dropped 5 bases, with 18 bases sitting between them. The CDR3 is 15 residues long. Here the CDR3 DNA reads TGTGCCAGCAGCCCCCAAGGGGCTCTAGGTACTGAAGCTTTCTTT. This gives the protein CASSPQGALGTEAFF. The full variable domain, its missing parts supplied by reference TRBV5-4 and TRBJ1-1, is ETGVTQSPTHLIKTRGQQVTLRCSSQSGHNTVSWYQQALGQGPQFIFQYYREEENGRGNFPPRFSGLQFPNYSSELNVNALELDDSALYLCASSPQGALGTEAFFGQGTRLTVV.

This chain uses TRBV5-6 with TRBJ1-2; D remains ambiguous. Germline V gives CDR1 SGHDT, CDR2 YYEEEE. The CDR3 has 14 amino acids. Trimming took off 4 bases at V and 9 bases at J, with 19 bases between the two ends. CDR3 nucleotide sequence: TGTGCCAGCAGCGCGGACCGAACCGGGAGGCGCTACACCTTC. Translation gives CASSADRTGRRYTF.